This entry concerns a single T cell receptor beta chain. Its antigen remains unknown. The CDR3 covers 13 residues. Trimming cost V 11 bases and J 2 bases, with 15 bases left between them. Germline-derived CDR1 and CDR2 are ENHRY and SYGVKD. Profiling relied on immunoSEQ multiplex PCR, and the TCRdb table lists in-frame clones only, not all of them. The data hold approximately 100,000 clones, with about 82% observed a single time. The data were taken from a study of graft-versus-host responses after intestinal transplantation. Study-wide background: Each of the recipients got a multivisceral, liver-intestinal, or isolated intestinal transplant. Tacrolimus and steroids were given for about 3 years to all recipients after anti-thymocyte globulin induction. Study-level findings and limits: Detection of GvH clones occurred in recipient marrow, and some had their first appearance in ileum or blood. In patients with graft-donor T cell macrochimerism, allograft graft-versus-host to host-versus-graft clonal ratios were high.

The chain is built from TRBV10-3 and TRBJ2-5; D not resolved. The sequencing here drew on PBMCs, taken 255 days after intestinal transplant. The sequence was collected from a human patient who received an intestinal transplant, so some T cells may come from the graft donor. The CDR3 here is CAARALEQETQYF. The CDR3 coding sequence is TGTGCCGCTCGGGCCCTGGAACAAGAGACCCAGTACTTC.